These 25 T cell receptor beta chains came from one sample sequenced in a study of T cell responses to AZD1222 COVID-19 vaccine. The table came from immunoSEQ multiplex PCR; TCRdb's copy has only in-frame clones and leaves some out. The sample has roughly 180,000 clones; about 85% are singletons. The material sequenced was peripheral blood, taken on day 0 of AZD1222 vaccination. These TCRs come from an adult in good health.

CDR3 residues: CASSFSGSYEQYF. The CDR3, as DNA: TGTGCCAGCAGCTTTAGCGGGAGCTACGAGCAGTACTTC. V is TRBV7-2 and J is TRBJ2-7, with TRBD2 matching over 9 bases. CDR1 and CDR2 (germline): SGHTA, FQGNSA. Trimming took 3 bases from V and 3 from J; bases not matched to a gene: 0. This CDR3 is built from 13 residues.

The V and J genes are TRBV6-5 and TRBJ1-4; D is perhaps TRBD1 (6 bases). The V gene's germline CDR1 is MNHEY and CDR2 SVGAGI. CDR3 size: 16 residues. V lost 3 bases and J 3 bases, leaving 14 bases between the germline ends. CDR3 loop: CASSYRRGGSNEKLFF. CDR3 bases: TGTGCCAGCAGTTATCGTAGAGGGGGGTCTAATGAAAAACTGTTTTTT.

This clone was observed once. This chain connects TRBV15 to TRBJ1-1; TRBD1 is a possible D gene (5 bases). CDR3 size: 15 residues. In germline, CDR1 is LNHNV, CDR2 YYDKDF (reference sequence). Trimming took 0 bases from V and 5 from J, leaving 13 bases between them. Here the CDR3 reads CATSRDLGGRTEAFF. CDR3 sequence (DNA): TGTGCCACCAGCAGAGATTTGGGGGGAAGGACTGAAGCTTTCTTT.

DNA of the CDR3: TGTGCCAGCAGCCAAGAAACAGTCGCCTCGGGAGCTTTCTTT. It yields the protein CASSQETVASGAFF. This rearrangement joins TRBV3-1 (or the pseudogene TRBV3-2) to TRBJ1-1, with D unresolved. From germline, CDR1 is LGHDT and CDR2 YNNKEL (reference sequence). The ends were cut back, 0 bases at V and 10 bases at J, with 15 bases in the middle. CDR3 length equals 14 residues.

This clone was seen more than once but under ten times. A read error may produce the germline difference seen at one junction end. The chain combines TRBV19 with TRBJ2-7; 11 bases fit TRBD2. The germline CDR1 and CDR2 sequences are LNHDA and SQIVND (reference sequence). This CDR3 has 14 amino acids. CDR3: CASRIAGGSYEQYF. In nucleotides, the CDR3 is TGTGCCAGTCGTATAGCGGGAGGGTCCTACGAGCAGTACTTC.

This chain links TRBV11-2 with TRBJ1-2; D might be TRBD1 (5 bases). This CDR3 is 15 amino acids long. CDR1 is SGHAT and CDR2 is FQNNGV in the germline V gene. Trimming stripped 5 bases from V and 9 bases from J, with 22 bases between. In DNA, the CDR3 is TGTGCCAGCAGCCCTGGGGACGGGGGACGAACGAGCTACACCTTC. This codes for CASSPGDGGRTSYTF.

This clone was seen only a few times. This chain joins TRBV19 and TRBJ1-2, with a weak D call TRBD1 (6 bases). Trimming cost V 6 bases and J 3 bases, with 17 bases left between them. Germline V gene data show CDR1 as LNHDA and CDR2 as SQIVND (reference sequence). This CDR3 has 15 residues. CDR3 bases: TGTGCCAGTAGCTGGAGGACAGCCCGCCACTATGGCTACACCTTC. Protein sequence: CASSWRTARHYGYTF.

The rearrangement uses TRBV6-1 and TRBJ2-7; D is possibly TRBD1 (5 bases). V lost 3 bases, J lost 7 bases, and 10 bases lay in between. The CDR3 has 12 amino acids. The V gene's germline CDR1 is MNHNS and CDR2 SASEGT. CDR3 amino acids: CASSEAGWEQYF. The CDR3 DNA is TGTGCCAGCAGTGAGGCAGGGTGGGAGCAGTACTTC.

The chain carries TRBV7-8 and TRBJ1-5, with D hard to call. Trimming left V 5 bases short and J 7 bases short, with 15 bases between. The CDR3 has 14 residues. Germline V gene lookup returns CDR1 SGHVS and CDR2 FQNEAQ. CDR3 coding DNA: TGTGCCAGCAGCCCAAACTGGGAAGAACAGCCCCAGCATTTT. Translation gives CASSPNWEEQPQHF.

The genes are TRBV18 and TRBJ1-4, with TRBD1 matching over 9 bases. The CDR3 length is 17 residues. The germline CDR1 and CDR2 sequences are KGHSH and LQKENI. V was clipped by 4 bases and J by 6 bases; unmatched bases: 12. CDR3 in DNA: TGTGCCAGCTCACAGAATCCGGGACAGGGATTTCATGAAAAACTGTTTTTT. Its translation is CASSQNPGQGFHEKLFF.

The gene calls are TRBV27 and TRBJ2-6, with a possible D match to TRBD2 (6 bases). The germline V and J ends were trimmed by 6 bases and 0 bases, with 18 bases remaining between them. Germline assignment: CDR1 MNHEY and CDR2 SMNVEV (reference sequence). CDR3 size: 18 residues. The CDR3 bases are TGTGCCAGCAGCCCGCCGGCGGGGATAGCCTCTGGGGCCAACGTCCTGACTTTC. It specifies CASSPPAGIASGANVLTF.

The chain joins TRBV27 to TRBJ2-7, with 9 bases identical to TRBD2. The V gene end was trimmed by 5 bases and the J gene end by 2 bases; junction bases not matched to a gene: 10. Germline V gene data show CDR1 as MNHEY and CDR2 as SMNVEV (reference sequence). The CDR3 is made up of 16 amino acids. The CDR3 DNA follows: TGTGCCAGCAGTGACCTAAGTAGCGGGAGAACCTACGAGCAGTACTTC. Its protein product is CASSDLSSGRTYEQYF.

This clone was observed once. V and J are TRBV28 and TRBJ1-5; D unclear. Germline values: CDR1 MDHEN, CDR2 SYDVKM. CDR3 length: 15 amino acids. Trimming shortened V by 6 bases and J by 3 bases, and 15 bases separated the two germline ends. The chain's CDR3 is CASSNSQGSNQPQHF. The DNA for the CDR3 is TGTGCCAGCAGCAACTCCCAAGGATCCAATCAGCCCCAGCATTTT.

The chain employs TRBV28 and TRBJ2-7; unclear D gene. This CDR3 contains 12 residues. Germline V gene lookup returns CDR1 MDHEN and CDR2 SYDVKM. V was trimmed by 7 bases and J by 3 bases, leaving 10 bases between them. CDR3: CASTSWGYEQYF. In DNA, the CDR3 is TGTGCCAGCACCTCTTGGGGCTACGAGCAGTACTTC.

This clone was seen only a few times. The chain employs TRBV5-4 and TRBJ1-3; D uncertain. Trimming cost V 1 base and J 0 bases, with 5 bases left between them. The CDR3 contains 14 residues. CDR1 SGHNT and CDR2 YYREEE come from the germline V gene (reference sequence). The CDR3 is CASSLTVSGNTIYF. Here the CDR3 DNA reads TGTGCCAGCAGCTTGACGGTCTCTGGAAACACCATATATTTT.

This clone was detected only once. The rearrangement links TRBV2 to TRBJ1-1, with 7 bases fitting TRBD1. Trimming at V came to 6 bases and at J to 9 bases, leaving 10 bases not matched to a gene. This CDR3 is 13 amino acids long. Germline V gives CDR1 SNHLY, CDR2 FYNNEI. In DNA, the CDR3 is TGTGCCAGCAGGTTGACAGGGACGGGGCAAGCTTTCTTT. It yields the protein CASRLTGTGQAFF.

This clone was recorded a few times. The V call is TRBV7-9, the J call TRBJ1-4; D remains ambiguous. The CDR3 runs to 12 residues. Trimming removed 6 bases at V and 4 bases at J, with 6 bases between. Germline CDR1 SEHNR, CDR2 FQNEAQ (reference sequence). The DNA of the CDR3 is TGTGCCAGCAGTAGCCTTAATGAAAAACTGTTTTTT. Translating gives CASSSLNEKLFF.

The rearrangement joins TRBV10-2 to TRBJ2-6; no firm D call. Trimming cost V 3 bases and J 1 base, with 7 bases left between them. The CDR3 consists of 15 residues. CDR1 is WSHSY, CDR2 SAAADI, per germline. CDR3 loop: CASSELGSGANVLTF. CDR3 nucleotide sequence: TGCGCCAGCAGTGAACTGGGTTCTGGGGCCAACGTCCTGACTTTC.

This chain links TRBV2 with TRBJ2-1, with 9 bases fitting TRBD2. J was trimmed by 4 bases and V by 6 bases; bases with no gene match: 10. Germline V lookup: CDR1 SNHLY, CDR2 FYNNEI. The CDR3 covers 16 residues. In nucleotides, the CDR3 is TGTGCCAGCAGCCTGATGCTAGCGGGGTTATACAATGAGCAGTTCTTC. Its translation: CASSLMLAGLYNEQFF.

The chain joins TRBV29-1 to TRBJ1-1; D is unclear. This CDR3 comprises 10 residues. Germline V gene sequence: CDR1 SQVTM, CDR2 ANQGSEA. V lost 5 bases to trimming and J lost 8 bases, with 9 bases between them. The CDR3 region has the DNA TGCAGCGTTAATTATCCGGAAGCTTTCTTT. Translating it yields CSVNYPEAFF.

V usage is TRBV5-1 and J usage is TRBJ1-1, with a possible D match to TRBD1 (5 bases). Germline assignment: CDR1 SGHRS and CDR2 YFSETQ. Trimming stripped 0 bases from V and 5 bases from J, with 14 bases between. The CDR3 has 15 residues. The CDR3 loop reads CASSLEAGMRTEAFF. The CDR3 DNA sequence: TGCGCCAGCAGCTTGGAAGCAGGGATGAGGACTGAAGCTTTCTTT. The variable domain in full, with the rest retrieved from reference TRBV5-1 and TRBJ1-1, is KAGVTQTPRYLIKTRGQQVTLSCSPISGHRSVSWYQQTPGQGLQFLFEYFSETQRNKGNFPGRFSGRQFSNSRSEMNVSTLELGDSALYLCASSLEAGMRTEAFFGQGTRLTVV.

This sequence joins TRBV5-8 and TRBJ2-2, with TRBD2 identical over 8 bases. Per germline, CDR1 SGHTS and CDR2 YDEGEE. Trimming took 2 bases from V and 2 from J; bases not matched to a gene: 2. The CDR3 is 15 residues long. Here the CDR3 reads CASSLLAVNTGELFF. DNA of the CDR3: TGTGCCAGCAGCTTACTAGCGGTAAACACCGGGGAGCTGTTTTTT.

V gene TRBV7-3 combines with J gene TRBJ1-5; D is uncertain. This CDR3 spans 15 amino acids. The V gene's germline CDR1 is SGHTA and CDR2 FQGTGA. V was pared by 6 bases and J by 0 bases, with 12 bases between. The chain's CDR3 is CASSPDGYSNQPQHF. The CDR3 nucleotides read TGTGCCAGCAGTCCGGACGGCTATAGCAATCAGCCCCAGCATTTT.

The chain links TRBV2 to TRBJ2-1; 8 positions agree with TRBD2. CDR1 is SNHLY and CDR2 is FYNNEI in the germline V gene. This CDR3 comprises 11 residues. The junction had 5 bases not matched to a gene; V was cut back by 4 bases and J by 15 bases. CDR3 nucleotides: TGTGCCAGCAGTGCCGGGACTAGGGCGTTCTTC. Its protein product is CASSAGTRAFF. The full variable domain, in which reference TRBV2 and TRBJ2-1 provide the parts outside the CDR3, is EPEVTQTPSHQVTQMGQEVILRCVPISNHLYFYWYRQILGQKVEFLVSFYNNEISEKSEIFDDQFSVERPDGSNFTLKIRSTKLEDSAMYFCASSAGTRAFFGPGTRLTVL.

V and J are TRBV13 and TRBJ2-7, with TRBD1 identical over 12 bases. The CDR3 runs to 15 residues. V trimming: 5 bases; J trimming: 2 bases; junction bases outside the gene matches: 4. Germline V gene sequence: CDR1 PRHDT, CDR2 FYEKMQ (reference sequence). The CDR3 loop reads CASSMGQGAAYEQYF. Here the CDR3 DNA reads TGTGCCAGCAGCATGGGACAGGGGGCAGCCTACGAGCAGTACTTC.